This T cell receptor beta chain was documented in a study of blood T cell repertoires in COVID-19. As for the study in general: The United States, Italy and Spain were the sources of the acute and convalescent COVID-19 samples. PBMCs, B-cell-depleted T cells, or T cells were the source of the cDNA or gDNA that made up the material.

Original processing notes: How many nucleated cells were present was estimated from reference gene primer amplification. TCRdb's table, derived via immunoSEQ multiplex PCR, lists solely in-frame clones and lacks some. That table furnishes V, J and clone size, whereas the DNA furnished D and trimming. The data hold 200,000 to 250,000 clones, with about four fifths observed a single time. Per the germline V gene, CDR1 is MDHEN and CDR2 is SYDVKM. The CDR3 consists of 11 residues. V lost 4 bases and J 8 bases, leaving 8 bases between the germline ends. This TCR came from a woman older than 75 with COVID-19, enrolled during active disease. Source material: peripheral blood. The J gene is TRBJ1-2, the V gene TRBV28, with D unresolved. In DNA, the CDR3 is TGTGCCAGCAGTTACGGGAAAGGCTACACCTTC. Its protein product is CASSYGKGYTF.